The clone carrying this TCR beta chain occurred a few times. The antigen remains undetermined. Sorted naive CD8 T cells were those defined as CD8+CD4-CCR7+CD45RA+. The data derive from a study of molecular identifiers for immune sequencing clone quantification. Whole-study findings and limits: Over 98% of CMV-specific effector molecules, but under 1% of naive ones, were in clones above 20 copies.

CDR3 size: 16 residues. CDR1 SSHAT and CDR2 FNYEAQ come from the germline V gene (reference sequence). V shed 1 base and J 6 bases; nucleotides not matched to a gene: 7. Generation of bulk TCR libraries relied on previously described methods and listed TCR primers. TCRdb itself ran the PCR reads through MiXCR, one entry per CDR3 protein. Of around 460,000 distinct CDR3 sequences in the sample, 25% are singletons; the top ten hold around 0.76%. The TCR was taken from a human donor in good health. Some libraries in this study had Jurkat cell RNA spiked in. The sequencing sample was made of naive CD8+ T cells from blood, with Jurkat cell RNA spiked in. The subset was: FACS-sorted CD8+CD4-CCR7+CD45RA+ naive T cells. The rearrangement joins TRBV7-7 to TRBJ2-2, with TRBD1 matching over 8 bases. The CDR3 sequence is CASSLDPQGAAGELFF. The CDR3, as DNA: TGTGCCAGCAGCTTAGACCCCCAGGGGGCTGCCGGGGAGCTGTTTTTT. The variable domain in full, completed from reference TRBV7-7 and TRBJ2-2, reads GAGVSQSPRYKVTKRGQDVTLRCDPISSHATLYWYQQALGQGPEFLTYFNYEAQPDKSGLPSDRFSAERPEGSISTLTIQRTEQRDSAMYRCASSLDPQGAAGELFFGEGSRLTVL.